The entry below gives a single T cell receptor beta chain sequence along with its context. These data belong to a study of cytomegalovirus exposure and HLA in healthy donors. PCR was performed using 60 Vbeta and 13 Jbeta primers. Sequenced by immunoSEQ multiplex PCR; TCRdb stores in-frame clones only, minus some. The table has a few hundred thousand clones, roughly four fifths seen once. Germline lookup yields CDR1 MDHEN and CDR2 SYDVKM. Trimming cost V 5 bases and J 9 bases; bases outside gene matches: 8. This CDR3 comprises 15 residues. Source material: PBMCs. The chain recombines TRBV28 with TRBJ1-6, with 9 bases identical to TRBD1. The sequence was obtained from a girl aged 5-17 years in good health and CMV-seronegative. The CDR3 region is CASSVGGTGSSPLHF. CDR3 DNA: TGTGCCAGCAGTGTTGGTGGGACAGGGAGTTCACCCCTCCACTTT.